The present T cell receptor (beta chain) was sequenced within a study of blood T cell repertoires in COVID-19. The V gene lost 0 bases and the J gene lost 4 bases, with 9 bases spanning the gap. In germline, CDR1 is SEHNR, CDR2 FQNEAQ (reference sequence). The CDR3 runs to 14 residues. Repertoires were generated with immunoSEQ multiplex PCR, while TCRdb's copy carries only in-frame clones and drops some. The sample has more than 75,000 clones, under 90% seen once; the top ten hold 10% to 15%. The chain carries TRBV7-9 and TRBJ1-1; TRBD1 might be the D (5 bases). The sequencing input was peripheral blood. The clonotype originates from a human donor in a cohort sampled during active COVID-19. The CDR3 DNA reads as TGTGCCAGCAGCTTAGCCGGGGGGACCACTGAAGCTTTCTTT. It encodes CASSLAGGTTEAFF. The variable domain in full, completed from reference TRBV7-9 and TRBJ1-1, reads DTGVSQNPRHKITKRGQNVTFRCDPISEHNRLYWYRQTLGQGPEFLTYFQNEAQLEKSRLLSDRFSAERPKGSFSTLEIQRTEQGDSAMYLCASSLAGGTTEAFFGQGTRLTVV.